This TCR beta chain came from a study of control samples from healthy donors and cancer patients. This clone is categorized as medium-sized. Clones were sequenced by immunoSEQ multiplex PCR, and TCRdb holds only the in-frame ones, with some missing. The sample lists 60,000 to 75,000 clones; 75% to 85% were seen once. The CDR3 has 18 residues. V shed 2 bases and J 2 bases; nucleotides not matched to a gene: 12. Germline CDR1 reads SNHLY; CDR2 reads FYNNEI. The clonotype comes from a man in his forties in good health. The chain couples TRBV2 to TRBJ1-3; 7 nucleotides line up with TRBD1. The sample comprised blood. The CDR3 bases are TGTGCCAGCAGTGAACGTGTCGGGGGACAGTGGGCTGGAAACACCATATATTTT. This encodes CASSERVGGQWAGNTIYF.